This T cell receptor (beta chain) originates from a study of cytomegalovirus exposure and HLA in healthy donors. This table comes from immunoSEQ multiplex PCR, and its TCRdb copy is limited to in-frame clones, with some not included. The data show roughly 330,000 clones, around 90% seen once. Germline V CDR1 and CDR2: SQVTM, ANQGSEA. V was shortened by 4 bases and J by 7 bases, with 8 bases between the two germline ends. The CDR3 is 11 amino acids. The sample consisted of PBMCs. The sequence was collected from a woman aged 25 to 39 in good health and CMV-seropositive. This chain connects TRBV29-1 to TRBJ2-1; no definite D call. CDR3 in amino acids: CSVVARNEQFF. In nucleotides, the CDR3 is TGCAGCGTTGTGGCGCGAAATGAGCAGTTCTTC.